These T cell receptor beta chains were read from a single sample in a study of blood T cell repertoires in COVID-19. Only in-frame clones appear in the TCRdb table, and some are missing; sequencing was by immunoSEQ multiplex PCR. Altogether around 200,000 clones are present, 85% to 90% being singletons, with the ten largest covering approximately 6%. The sequenced sample was peripheral blood. These receptors were collected from a man in his 60s who had recovered from COVID-19. The CDR3 runs from the conserved cysteine through the conserved F or W. A D gene is named only where the DNA matches it firmly. Size is stated for part of the rows, as once, few or many counts, or as a class when the clone is expanded.

.,.,TRBV11-3,15,TRBJ2-1,TGTGCCAGCAGCTTAGGAGGTCGGTCCTACAATGAGCAGTTCTTC,CASSLGGRSYNEQFF
.,.,TRBV4-1,15,TRBJ1-4,TGCGCCAGCAGCCAGGGCGGGGCAGGTAATGAAAAACTGTTTTTT,CASSQGGAGNEKLFF
.,.,TRBV3-1/TRBV3-2,14,TRBJ1-2,TGTGCCAGCAGCCCCCCCCCGGCGGACTATGGCTACACCTTC,CASSPPPADYGYTF
.,.,TRBV6-5,15,TRBJ2-2,TGTGCCAGCAGCCTGTTGGGACATTTGTCCGGGGAGCTGTTTTTT,CASSLLGHLSGELFF
TRBD1,.,TRBV5-4,15,TRBJ2-7,TGTGCCAGCAGCTCCGGGGACAGGAAACGCTCGGAGCAGTACTTC,CASSSGDRKRSEQYF
.,.,TRBV18,17,TRBJ2-2,TGTGCCAGCTCACCACCGGGCAGGGGTCGTAACACCGGGGAGCTGTTTTTT,CASSPPGRGRNTGELFF
.,.,TRBV30,13,TRBJ1-1,TGTGCCTGGAGTGCCACTCAGAACACTGAAGCTTTCTTT,CAWSATQNTEAFF
TRBD2,once,TRBV9,16,TRBJ2-1,TGTGCCAGCAGCGTAGCGGGACTAGCGGGGTCTAATGAGCAGTTCTTC,CASSVAGLAGSNEQFF
.,.,TRBV3-1/TRBV3-2,13,TRBJ2-5,TGTGCCAGCAGCCAAGACAGACAAGAGACCCAGTACTTC,CASSQDRQETQYF
.,once,TRBV2,13,TRBJ1-4,TGTGCCAGCAGTCCAACACCGGGGGGGAAACTGTTTTTT,CASSPTPGGKLFF
.,.,TRBV6-1,14,TRBJ2-7,TGTGCCAGCAGTGAACAACCAACAGCCTACGAGCAGTACTTC,CASSEQPTAYEQYF
TRBD1,once,TRBV28,16,TRBJ2-4,TGTGCCAGCAGTGACAGGGGGCTTCAGGGGAAAAACATTCAGTACTTC,CASSDRGLQGKNIQYF
.,.,TRBV11-2,15,TRBJ1-5,TGTGCCAGCAGCTTGGGGCAGCATAGCAATCAGCCCCAGCATTTT,CASSLGQHSNQPQHF
.,few,TRBV11-2,14,TRBJ2-7,TGTGCCAGCAGCTTTGCCGGCGGTACCTACGAGCAGTACTTC,CASSFAGGTYEQYF
.,.,TRBV11-3,13,TRBJ2-3,TGTGCCAGCAGCTCTTTAGCACAAGATACGCAGTATTTT,CASSSLAQDTQYF
.,.,TRBV5-1,14,TRBJ1-5,TGCGCCAGCAGCTTGATGGGGGAGGGTCAGCCCCAGCATTTT,CASSLMGEGQPQHF
TRBD1,.,TRBV19,18,TRBJ1-4,TGTGCCAGTAGTATAGAGGGGACAGGGACGGTCGGAGGTGAAAAACTGTTTTTT,CASSIEGTGTVGGEKLFF
TRBD1,once,TRBV19,19,TRBJ1-2,TGTGCCAGTAGTATGCCGATTCCGGGACAGCTACGAACTAACTATGGCTACACCTTC,CASSMPIPGQLRTNYGYTF
TRBD1,.,TRBV30,15,TRBJ1-5,TGTGCCTGGAGTCCCGGACAGGGAGGTAATCAGCCCCAGCATTTT,CAWSPGQGGNQPQHF
.,.,TRBV7-3,14,TRBJ1-3,TGTGCCAGCAGTCCCCCCGGAGCTGGAAACACCATATATTTT,CASSPPGAGNTIYF
.,.,TRBV7-2,14,TRBJ1-2,TGTGCCAGCACCCCGGGGGGGAATTTCTATGGCTACACCTTC,CASTPGGNFYGYTF
TRBD1,.,TRBV28,15,TRBJ2-7,TGTGCCAGCAGTCCCATAGACAGGGTTGACTACGAGCAGTACTTC,CASSPIDRVDYEQYF
.,.,TRBV28,14,TRBJ1-2,TGTGCCAGCACGCTAGGTTCTTTGAACTATGGCTACACCTTC,CASTLGSLNYGYTF
.,.,TRBV9,13,TRBJ2-1,TGTGCCAGCAGCGCTGGGGGGTACAATGAGCAGTTCTTC,CASSAGGYNEQFF
.,.,TRBV11-3,15,TRBJ2-2,TGTGCCAGCAGCTCCGCGGGGGCGACCACCGGGGAGCTGTTTTTT,CASSSAGATTGELFF
TRBD1,.,TRBV30,12,TRBJ1-2,TGTGCCTGGAAAACAGGGGGCTATGGCTACACCTTC,CAWKTGGYGYTF